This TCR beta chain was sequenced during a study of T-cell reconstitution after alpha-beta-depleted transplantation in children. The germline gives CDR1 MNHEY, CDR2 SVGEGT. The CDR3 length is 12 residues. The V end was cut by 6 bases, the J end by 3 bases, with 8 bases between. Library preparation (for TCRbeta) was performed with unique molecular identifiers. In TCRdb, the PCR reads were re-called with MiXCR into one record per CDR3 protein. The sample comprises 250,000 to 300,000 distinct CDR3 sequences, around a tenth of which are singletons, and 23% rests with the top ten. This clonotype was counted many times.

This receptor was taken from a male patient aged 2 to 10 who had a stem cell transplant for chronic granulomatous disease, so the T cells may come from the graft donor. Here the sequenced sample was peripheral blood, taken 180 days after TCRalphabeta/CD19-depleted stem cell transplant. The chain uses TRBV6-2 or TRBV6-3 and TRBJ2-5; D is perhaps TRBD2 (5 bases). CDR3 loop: CASRTTKETQYF. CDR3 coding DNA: TGTGCCAGCAGGACTACTAAAGAGACCCAGTACTTC.